The source of this T cell receptor beta chain is a study of OX40 agonist ivuxolimab in advanced cancers. Blood got drawn at baseline, again on cycle 4 day 1, and then on cycle 7 day 1. Trimming pared 8 bases from V and 2 bases from J, leaving 16 bases between. The CDR3 loop spans 15 amino acids. CDR1 is SNHLY and CDR2 is FYNNEI in the germline V gene. The repertoire was sequenced with immunoSEQ multiplex PCR; TCRdb's copy has only in-frame clones and lacks some. Of about 90,000 clones detected, around 90% appear once; the ten largest clones hold more than 0.15%. On this clone: What it binds is unknown.

Broader study findings: More expanded clones were found, on average, in CD8+ than in CD4+ T cells.

The sequence derives from an adult with an advanced solid tumor such as melanoma, head and neck, liver or kidney cancer. The chain links TRBV2 to TRBJ2-1; D perhaps matches TRBD1 (5 bases). The starting material was CD4+ or CD8+ T cells sorted from blood, obtained in a trial of the OX40 agonist ivuxolimab. The CDR3 DNA sequence: TGTGCCAGCGAGACGGCCCCCAGGGCCTACAATGAGCAGTTCTTC. As protein: CASETAPRAYNEQFF.